These 20 T cell receptor beta chains originate from one sample sequenced in a study of T cell changes during pregnancy in multiple sclerosis. Measured with immunoSEQ multiplex PCR; TCRdb has only the in-frame clones, and not every one. The data hold tens of thousands of clones, with about nine tenths observed a single time. Sample: CD8+ T cells from peripheral blood mononuclear cells, taken before pregnancy. These receptors all come from a female donor with multiple sclerosis, enrolled in a pregnancy study.

This clone was picked up a small number of times. The chain combines TRBV19 with TRBJ1-1; maybe TRBD1 (6 bases). The CDR3 is made up of 15 amino acids. The germline V gene encodes CDR1 LNHDA and CDR2 SQIVND (reference sequence). Between the trimmed V and J ends, which lost 3 bases and 4 bases, there was a span of 15 bases. The CDR3 is CASSIMGHSSTEAFF. The CDR3 nucleotides read TGTGCCAGTAGTATTATGGGACATAGTAGCACTGAAGCTTTCTTT.

The chain joins TRBV6-6 to TRBJ2-7, with D maybe TRBD1 (6 bases). Germline V lookup: CDR1 MNHNY, CDR2 SVGAGI (reference sequence). V lost 6 bases to trimming and J lost 8 bases, with 17 bases between them. This CDR3 spans 13 amino acids. The CDR3 bases are TGTGCCAGCAGCTCCCTTGACAGGCTGAAGCAGTACTTC. It specifies CASSSLDRLKQYF.

V gene TRBV19 combines with J gene TRBJ2-2; possible D gene TRBD2, 5 bases. Germline V lookup: CDR1 LNHDA, CDR2 SQIVND (reference sequence). The CDR3 consists of 15 residues. The V end lost 6 bases, the J end lost 3 bases, and 14 bases lay between the germline ends. CDR3 protein: CASRGRGSYTGELFF. CDR3 sequence (DNA): TGTGCCAGTAGAGGACGGGGTTCGTACACCGGGGAGCTGTTTTTT.

V gene TRBV19 combines with J gene TRBJ1-1; TRBD1 might be the D (6 bases). Germline assignment: CDR1 LNHDA and CDR2 SQIVND (reference sequence). Trimming cost V 4 bases and J 1 base, with 10 bases left between them. CDR3 length equals 14 residues. This CDR3 reads CASSTRQENTEAFF. The CDR3 nucleotides are TGTGCCAGTAGTACCCGACAGGAGAACACTGAAGCTTTCTTT.

This CDR3 is CASSLATGVGGYTF. The CDR3 DNA sequence: TGTGCCAGCAGCTTGGCAACAGGGGTGGGAGGCTACACCTTC. The chain links TRBV5-6 to TRBJ1-2; 7 bases map to TRBD1. CDR1 and CDR2 from the germline V gene are SGHDT and YYEEEE. The CDR3 runs 14 residues. Unmatched junction bases numbered 7, after V lost 0 bases and J lost 8 bases.

This rearrangement joins TRBV7-9 to TRBJ2-1; 7 bases agree with TRBD2. This CDR3 spans 18 amino acids. Germline values: CDR1 SEHNR, CDR2 FQNEAQ (reference sequence). V was pared by 5 bases and J by 4 bases, with 17 bases of the junction left unmatched. Here the CDR3 DNA reads TGTGCCAGCAGCGGAGGAACTAGCGCTGGAGGTTCGTACAATGAGCAGTTCTTC. Its translation is CASSGGTSAGGSYNEQFF.

The chain combines TRBV10-3 with TRBJ2-7, with TRBD1 as a possible D gene (6 bases). The CDR3 covers 16 residues. The germline V gene encodes CDR1 ENHRY and CDR2 SYGVKD. V was cut by 2 bases and J by 0 bases, with 14 bases left in between. The CDR3 loop reads CAISEIRDNPSYEQYF. CDR3 DNA: TGTGCCATCAGTGAGATCCGGGACAATCCCTCCTACGAGCAGTACTTC.

The genes are TRBV28 and TRBJ2-7, with D possibly TRBD1 on 6 matching bases. Germline CDR1 reads MDHEN; CDR2 reads SYDVKM. Trimming removed 6 bases at V and 2 bases at J, with 8 bases between. The CDR3 covers 12 residues. CDR3 DNA sequence: TGTGCCAGCAGGGGACAAACCTACGAGCAGTACTTC. The encoded protein is CASRGQTYEQYF.

The CDR3 sequence: CAWSPGVNNSPLHF. The CDR3 DNA reads as TGTGCCTGGAGTCCAGGCGTGAATAATTCACCCCTCCACTTT. V and J are TRBV30 and TRBJ1-6; D is unclear. CDR3 length: 14 residues. The germline V gene has CDR1 GTSNPN and CDR2 SVGIG (reference sequence). The V end lost 2 bases, the J end lost 5 bases, and 10 bases lay between the germline ends.

The chain joins TRBV12-5 to TRBJ2-1; TRBD2 might be the D (5 bases). The V gene's germline CDR1 is LGHNT and CDR2 FRNRAP. V shed 3 bases and J shed 9 bases, with 9 bases lying between them. CDR3 size: 12 residues. CDR3 loop: CASGLEAVEQFF. The CDR3 DNA follows: TGTGCTAGTGGTTTAGAAGCGGTTGAGCAGTTCTTC. The whole variable domain, filled in from reference TRBV12-5 and TRBJ2-1, reads DARVTQTPRHKVTEMGQEVTMRCQPILGHNTVFWYRQTMMQGLELLAYFRNRAPLDDSGMPKDRFSAEMPDATLATLKIQPSEPRDSAVYFCASGLEAVEQFFGPGTRLTVL.

The gene calls are TRBV5-1 and TRBJ1-4; 8 positions agree with TRBD1. The trim removed 0 bases at V and 4 bases at J, leaving 5 bases unmatched. There are 16 residues in the CDR3. From germline, CDR1 is SGHRS and CDR2 YFSETQ. CDR3 sequence (DNA): TGCGCCAGCAGCTTGGGGCCAGGGGGCGGTAATGAAAAACTGTTTTTT. Encoded protein: CASSLGPGGGNEKLFF.

V usage is TRBV6-1 and J usage is TRBJ2-1; 7 bases match TRBD2. This CDR3 is 19 amino acids long. Germline V gene data show CDR1 as MNHNS and CDR2 as SASEGT. J gave up 6 bases and V 2 bases, and 19 bases lay outside the gene matches. The CDR3 DNA reads TGTGCCAGCAGTGAATTCGGTCCGCTCATGGGAGGGGAGGGCAATGAGCAGTTCTTC. Amino acid sequence: CASSEFGPLMGGEGNEQFF.

V usage is TRBV6-5 and J usage is TRBJ1-2; 8 bases align to TRBD1. V shed 5 bases, J shed 6 bases, and the junction held 8 bases outside the gene matches. The CDR3 consists of 14 residues. CDR1 is MNHEY, CDR2 SVGAGI, per germline. CDR3 loop: CASSPTGGGDGYTF. The CDR3 bases are TGTGCCAGCAGTCCCACAGGGGGTGGGGATGGCTACACCTTC.

The gene calls are TRBV6-6 and TRBJ2-2; TRBD2 matches 7 bases. The germline CDR1 and CDR2 sequences are MNHNY and SVGAGI (reference sequence). The trim removed 0 bases at V and 7 bases at J, leaving 2 bases unmatched. The length of the CDR3 is 14 residues. CDR3 protein: CASSYSGGNGELFF. CDR3 in DNA: TGTGCCAGCAGTTACTCGGGGGGGAACGGGGAGCTGTTTTTT.

The chain links TRBV19 to TRBJ2-7; D is possibly TRBD1 (5 bases). Trimming shortened V by 2 bases and J by 5 bases, and 16 bases separated the two germline ends. This CDR3 has 15 residues. Per the germline V gene, CDR1 is LNHDA and CDR2 is SQIVND (reference sequence). CDR3 in amino acids: CASSIKSGISHEQYF. CDR3 nucleotides: TGTGCCAGTAGTATAAAGTCAGGGATTTCCCACGAGCAGTACTTC.

The gene calls are TRBV27 and TRBJ1-6; 7 bases agree with TRBD1. The CDR3 contains 16 residues. Germline V gives CDR1 MNHEY, CDR2 SMNVEV (reference sequence). The trim removed 6 bases at V and 3 bases at J, leaving 8 bases unmatched. The CDR3: CASSLVGGSYNSPLHF. CDR3 bases: TGTGCCAGCAGCCTCGTAGGGGGCAGCTATAATTCACCCCTCCACTTT.

The chain has TRBV7-2 and TRBJ2-2, with 8 bases that match TRBD2. The trim removed 5 bases at V and 1 base at J, leaving 6 bases unmatched. The CDR3 spans 16 residues. The germline V gene encodes CDR1 SGHTA and CDR2 FQGNSA. This chain's CDR3 is CASSGWAGGNTGELFF. The CDR3 DNA is TGTGCCAGCAGCGGTTGGGCGGGGGGGAACACCGGGGAGCTGTTTTTT.

The chain employs TRBV5-4 and TRBJ2-1, with 7 bases that match TRBD2. Germline CDR1 is SGHNT and CDR2 is YYREEE (reference sequence). J gave up 7 bases and V 4 bases, and 5 bases lay outside the gene matches. CDR3 length equals 13 residues. DNA of the CDR3: TGTGCCAGCAGCGGGAGGGAATCGAATGAGCAGTTCTTC. Amino acid sequence: CASSGRESNEQFF.

The chain links TRBV10-1 to TRBJ2-1, with D perhaps matching TRBD1 (5 bases). V lost 6 bases and J lost 7, with 19 bases in between. The germline V gene encodes CDR1 WNHNN and CDR2 SYGVQD (reference sequence). This CDR3 spans 15 amino acids. The CDR3 region is CASSSGSQGRNEQFF. The CDR3 DNA reads TGCGCCAGCAGCTCCGGGTCGCAGGGAAGAAATGAGCAGTTCTTC.

The chain has TRBV30 and TRBJ1-1, with 7 positions matching TRBD1. Germline trimming cut 5 bases from V and 5 bases from J; bases unmatched to any gene: 5. Germline loops: CDR1 GTSNPN, CDR2 SVGIG (reference sequence). This CDR3 has 12 amino acids. The CDR3 nucleotides are TGTGCCTGGGACAGGGTGGGGACTGAAGCTTTCTTT. This translates into CAWDRVGTEAFF.